This TCR beta chain was recovered during a study of blood T cell repertoires in COVID-19. Only in-frame clones appear in the TCRdb table, and some are missing; sequencing was by immunoSEQ multiplex PCR. Of 150,000 or so clones listed, over 75% were seen once; the top ten hold 10% to 15%. This TCR was sampled from a man aged 60 to 69 with active or convalescent COVID-19. The source material was peripheral blood.

CDR3 in DNA: TGCGCCAGCAGCTTAAACAGGAGGGACTATGGCTACACCTTC. Residues: CASSLNRRDYGYTF. The chain has TRBV5-1 and TRBJ1-2; a possible D gene is TRBD1 (5 bases). V was pared by 2 bases and J by 3 bases, with 11 bases between. Germline CDR1 reads SGHRS; CDR2 reads YFSETQ. The CDR3 extends over 14 amino acids.